This TCR beta chain was identified during a study of T and B cells in COVID-19 patients. TRB was amplified from about 260-540 ng of blood genomic DNA. Notes on this clonotype: The junction does not match germline at one end; this may be a read error.

The CDR3 spans 11 residues. Germline lookup yields CDR1 SGHNT and CDR2 YYREEE (reference sequence). TRB rearrangements were amplified by multiplex PCR with BIOMED2 TRB-A/B primers. Using its own MiXCR run on the multiplex PCR reads, TCRdb lists one record per CDR3 protein. Of tens of thousands of distinct CDR3 sequences in the sample, approximately 29% were seen once. The TCR sequence derives from a human donor who had recovered from COVID-19. This chain uses TRBV5-4 with TRBJ2-2; D is uncertain. Specimen: blood. The CDR3 here is CASSQSGELFF. CDR3 nucleotides: TGCGCCAGCAGCCAATCTGGGGAGCTGTTTTTT.